The present TCR beta chain was sequenced within a study of OX40 agonist ivuxolimab in advanced cancers. Study at large: Ivuxolimab, which patients received intravenously every 2 weeks, was dosed at 0.01 to 10 mg/kg.

Some clones are missing from TCRdb's copy, which holds only in-frame ones; the method was immunoSEQ multiplex PCR. In the table there are about 59,000 clones, less than 90% of which are singletons. Germline V gene data show CDR1 as MGHRA and CDR2 as YSYEKL. The V and J ends lost 4 bases and 3 bases respectively, with 19 bases between them. The CDR3 has 18 residues. The chain links TRBV4-1 to TRBJ2-6; possibly TRBD1 or TRBD2 for D (5 bases each). The receptor was isolated from an adult with an advanced solid tumor such as melanoma, head and neck, liver or kidney cancer. Sequenced here: CD4+ or CD8+ T cells sorted from blood, sampled in a trial of the OX40 agonist ivuxolimab. In DNA form, the CDR3 reads TGCGCCAGCAGCCCCGGGGCGCTCCGGGGTAGTGGGGCCAACGTCCTGACTTTC. Translation: CASSPGALRGSGANVLTF.